One and the same sample provided the 32 T cell receptor beta chains below, sequenced in a study of CD8 T cells in ankylosing spondylitis (dated by TCRdb to 2016 to 2017). The receptor library was made with 5' RACE. TCRdb shows the sequencer as Illumina HiSeq 2500. Clones were called with MiXCR by TCRdb after fastp trimmed the public reads at Q25, and only in-frame beta chains were retained. Rows with one shared CDR3 protein collapse into an entry with the most common genes and DNA. This sample gives a few hundred thousand distinct CDR3 sequences in total; 20% of them show up just once. The ten largest account for around 12% of the sample. The sample comprised blood, either unsorted or a sorted T cell fraction (not recorded which). These receptors originate from a male donor with ankylosing spondylitis or in good health (not recorded which).

This clonotype was observed a handful of times. This sequence joins TRBV7-3 and TRBJ2-3, with TRBD2 matching over 9 bases. This CDR3 spans 17 amino acids. The V and J ends lost 2 bases and 3 bases, in that order; junction bases with no gene match: 9. Germline V gene sequence: CDR1 SGHTA, CDR2 FQGTGA. CDR3 coding DNA: TGTGCCAGCAGCTTAGGGTGGCTAGCGGGGAAGACAGATACGCAGTATTTT. It specifies CASSLGWLAGKTDTQYF.

This clonotype came up a few times. The CDR3 is CSARDWDRGHRDSPLHF. DNA of the CDR3: TGCAGTGCTAGAGATTGGGACAGGGGGCATCGGGATTCACCCCTCCACTTT. The chain has TRBV20-1 and TRBJ1-6; TRBD1 matches 12 bases. Germline values: CDR1 DFQATT, CDR2 SNEGSKA (reference sequence). The V segment lost 0 bases and the J segment 8 bases; nucleotides outside the gene matches: 8. This CDR3 region has 17 residues.

A few counts support this clonotype. The rearrangement links TRBV5-6 to TRBJ2-4; no clear D. The germline CDR1 and CDR2 sequences are SGHDT and YYEEEE. The CDR3 has 14 residues. Trimming took off 3 bases at V and 6 bases at J, with 13 bases between the two ends. In DNA, the CDR3 is TGTGCCAGCAGCTCGATCTCCCAGTTAAACATTCAGTACTTC. Its protein is CASSSISQLNIQYF.

The V and J genes are TRBV12-3 or TRBV12-4 and TRBJ2-4, with D maybe TRBD2 (7 bases). V was pared by 8 bases and J by 3 bases, with 11 bases between. This CDR3 has 13 residues. CDR3 protein: CASGQRDKNIQYF. The CDR3 DNA follows: TGTGCCAGCGGACAGCGGGACAAAAACATTCAGTACTTC.

This clonotype was counted between two and nine times. The CDR3 DNA sequence: TGTGCCAGCAGCGGGACAGGGTACAATGAGCAGTTCTTC. As protein: CASSGTGYNEQFF. The chain uses TRBV7-3 and TRBJ2-1; 9 nucleotides line up with TRBD1. The V and J ends lost 5 bases and 4 bases, in that order; junction bases with no gene match: 0. The CDR3 sequence is 13 residues long. Germline V CDR1 and CDR2: SGHTA, FQGTGA.

This clonotype has more than one count but fewer than ten. V and J are TRBV6-1 and TRBJ2-7, with 10 positions matching TRBD2. CDR1 is MNHNS, CDR2 SASEGT, per germline. The CDR3 contains 14 residues. V was pared by 9 bases and J by 2 bases, with 7 bases of the junction left unmatched. CDR3 protein: CASLTSGAPYEQYF. CDR3 DNA sequence: TGTGCCAGTCTTACTAGCGGGGCCCCCTACGAGCAGTACTTC.

The rearrangement joins TRBV7-6 to TRBJ2-3, with 8 bases aligning to TRBD2. Germline V lookup: CDR1 SGHVS, CDR2 FNYEAQ. The ends lost 1 base at V and 2 bases at J; junction bases unmatched: 8. This CDR3 region has 17 residues. In DNA form, the CDR3 reads TGTGCCAGCAGCTTAGAACCCACTAGCGGCTACACAGATACGCAGTATTTT. Translated, it gives CASSLEPTSGYTDTQYF.

This clonotype was seen only a few times. J is TRBJ2-7 and V is TRBV6-2 or TRBV6-3; D might be TRBD2 (5 bases). Germline V CDR1 and CDR2: MNHEY, SVGEGT. There are 14 residues in the CDR3. Trimming shortened V by 1 base and J by 4 bases, and 11 bases separated the two germline ends. The CDR3 nucleotides are TGTGCCAGCAGTTACTTAGGGAGTCAGTACGAGCAGTACTTC. Its protein is CASSYLGSQYEQYF.

The gene calls are TRBV11-2 and TRBJ2-1; D remains ambiguous. V was shortened by 3 bases and J by 0 bases, with 12 bases between the two germline ends. The V gene's germline CDR1 is SGHAT and CDR2 FQNNGV. The CDR3 is made up of 16 amino acids. CDR3 protein: CASSFLGRSSYNEQFF. DNA for the CDR3: TGTGCCAGCAGCTTTTTGGGTCGAAGCTCCTACAATGAGCAGTTCTTC.

This clonotype has only a few counts. V usage is TRBV7-9 and J usage is TRBJ2-2; 8 bases are shared with TRBD2. Germline lookup yields CDR1 SEHNR and CDR2 FQNEAQ (reference sequence). After removal of 4 bases from V and 1 base from J, the junction contained 2 bases not matched to a gene. The CDR3 loop spans 15 amino acids. Here the CDR3 reads CASSSGGVNTGELFF. The DNA for the CDR3 is TGTGCCAGCAGCTCCGGGGGGGTGAACACCGGGGAGCTGTTTTTT.

The gene calls are TRBV7-8 and TRBJ2-3; D not certain. The V and J ends lost 3 bases and 14 bases respectively, with 12 bases between them. The CDR3 consists of 11 residues. The germline V gene has CDR1 SGHVS and CDR2 FQNEAQ. Here the CDR3 reads CASSFGEPPYF. The CDR3 nucleotides read TGTGCCAGCAGCTTTGGGGAACCACCGTATTTT.

The chain carries TRBV18 and TRBJ2-1; no definite D call. V was shortened by 2 bases and J by 5 bases, with 4 bases between the two germline ends. Germline CDR1 reads KGHSH; CDR2 reads LQKENI. CDR3 length equals 12 residues. CDR3 residues: CASSPNDNEQFF. The CDR3 region has the DNA TGTGCCAGCTCACCAAATGACAATGAGCAGTTCTTC.

This chain uses TRBV27 with TRBJ2-5, with D perhaps matching TRBD2 (6 bases). The CDR3 is made up of 15 amino acids. The V and J ends lost 6 bases and 3 bases respectively, with 17 bases between them. Germline lookup yields CDR1 MNHEY and CDR2 SMNVEV (reference sequence). The CDR3 nucleotides read TGTGCCAGCAGGAGTTTAGCGGAGCACAAAGAGACCCAGTACTTC. It encodes CASRSLAEHKETQYF.

This clonotype has a handful of counts. This chain uses TRBV12-3 or TRBV12-4 with TRBJ1-1, with D unresolved. The CDR3 consists of 13 residues. The V and J ends lost 1 base and 2 bases respectively, with 5 bases between them. The CDR3 DNA reads as TGTGCCAGCAGTTTAGTCTCCAACACTGAAGCTTTCTTT. Translation gives CASSLVSNTEAFF.

The CDR3 DNA reads as TGCGCCAGCAGCCCCCGGACAGTCTCCACAGATACGCAGTATTTT. Its translation: CASSPRTVSTDTQYF. The chain combines TRBV4-1 with TRBJ2-3; TRBD1 might be the D (6 bases). The CDR3 contains 15 residues. V was pared by 4 bases and J by 2 bases, with 13 bases between. Germline V gene data show CDR1 as MGHRA and CDR2 as YSYEKL.

The table lists this clonotype with many counts. This sequence joins TRBV7-9 and TRBJ2-1; 7 nucleotides align to TRBD2. The CDR3 is made up of 14 amino acids. V trimming: 3 bases; J trimming: 5 bases; junction bases outside the gene matches: 4. Germline V gene data show CDR1 as SEHNR and CDR2 as FQNEAQ (reference sequence). DNA of the CDR3: TGTGCCAGCAGCTTGGTTGGGGGGGACAATGAGCAGTTCTTC. Translating it yields CASSLVGGDNEQFF.

This clonotype appeared a few times. The chain employs TRBV4-1 and TRBJ2-1; D uncertain. Germline CDR1 MGHRA, CDR2 YSYEKL. This CDR3 region has 16 residues. Trimming left V 0 bases short and J 8 bases short, with 17 bases between. CDR3 sequence (DNA): TGCGCCAGCAGCCAAGAATGGCCAGGAGAAATGTATGAGCAGTTCTTC. Its protein is CASSQEWPGEMYEQFF.

V is TRBV20-1 and J is TRBJ1-5; 8 bases fit TRBD1. The CDR3 extends over 8 amino acids. The V segment lost 6 bases and the J segment 14 bases; nucleotides outside the gene matches: 0. Germline loops: CDR1 DFQATT, CDR2 SNEGSKA (reference sequence). DNA of the CDR3: TGCAGTGCGGGACAGGAGCATTTT. The encoded protein is CSAGQEHF.

The sample holds a few counts of this clonotype. This chain connects TRBV18 to TRBJ1-2; TRBD1 matches 7 bases. Germline V gene data show CDR1 as KGHSH and CDR2 as LQKENI. The V segment lost 0 bases and the J segment 2 bases; nucleotides outside the gene matches: 3. This CDR3 comprises 15 residues. The CDR3 loop reads CASSPPTGPNYGYTF. As DNA, the CDR3 is TGTGCCAGCTCACCACCGACAGGGCCCAACTATGGCTACACCTTC.

This clonotype was picked up many times. The V and J genes are TRBV3-1 and TRBJ2-1; 8 bases line up with TRBD1. This CDR3 spans 12 amino acids. Germline V lookup: CDR1 LGHDT, CDR2 YNNKEL (reference sequence). The V gene end was trimmed by 4 bases and the J gene end by 7 bases; junction bases not matched to a gene: 0. The chain's CDR3 is CASSRQGNEQFF. In nucleotides, the CDR3 is TGTGCCAGCAGCCGACAGGGGAATGAGCAGTTCTTC.

This chain connects TRBV29-1 to TRBJ2-5; TRBD2 is a possible D gene (6 bases). Trimming shortened V by 0 bases and J by 4 bases, and 15 bases separated the two germline ends. CDR1 SQVTM and CDR2 ANQGSEA come from the germline V gene. The CDR3 consists of 15 residues. The CDR3 bases are TGCAGCGTTGAAGAGAGAGAGGAGGGGTCAGAGACCCAGTACTTC. It translates to CSVEEREEGSETQYF.

This clonotype is a singleton in its sample. The chain carries TRBV6-5 and TRBJ2-1, with TRBD2 matching 9 bases. The CDR3 runs to 17 residues. Trimming removed 0 bases from V and 2 bases from J; junction bases left unmatched: 5. In germline, CDR1 is MNHEY, CDR2 SVGAGI. The CDR3 DNA is TGTGCCAGCAGTTACTCGAAATCTAGCGGGGCCTACAATGAGCAGTTCTTC. Amino acids: CASSYSKSSGAYNEQFF.

There are a few counts of this clonotype. The rearrangement uses TRBV21-1 and TRBJ2-6; TRBD1 is the table's D call and was not checked against the DNA. TRBV21-1 represents a pseudogene. This CDR3 spans 15 amino acids. This chain's CDR3 is CASSRTGYGANVLTF. The CDR3 nucleotides read TGTGCCAGCAGTAGAACAGGGTATGGGGCCAACGTCCTGACTTTC.

The sample holds many counts of this clonotype. V usage is TRBV12-3 or TRBV12-4 and J usage is TRBJ2-1; the match to TRBD1 covers 10 bases. Losses at the gene ends were 2 bases for V and 6 bases for J; bases not matched to a gene: 4. The CDR3 runs 15 residues. In DNA, the CDR3 is TGTGCCAGCAGTTTACCCGGGACAGGGGTCAATGAGCAGTTCTTC. This codes for CASSLPGTGVNEQFF.

This clonotype was counted at least ten times. V usage is TRBV12-3 or TRBV12-4 and J usage is TRBJ2-3; D ambiguous. The CDR3 has 10 amino acids. The V end was cut by 1 base, the J end by 10 bases, with 3 bases between. The CDR3 protein is CASSLGAQYF. The CDR3 DNA follows: TGTGCCAGCAGTTTAGGTGCGCAGTATTTT.

This clonotype was observed a few times. Mismatch with germline at one junction end may stem from a read error. The chain carries TRBV29-1 and TRBJ2-5, with D possibly TRBD1 on 6 matching bases. The CDR3 has 13 amino acids. Germline V gene data show CDR1 as SQVTM and CDR2 as ANQGSEA. The CDR3 spells CSVEEGAEEAQYF. CDR3 in DNA: TGCAGCGTTGAAGAGGGGGCCGAAGAGGCCCAGTACTTC.

This clonotype was seen a few times. This chain joins TRBV7-9 and TRBJ2-3; the D is unclear. The CDR3 is 15 amino acids. Per the germline V gene, CDR1 is SEHNR and CDR2 is FQNEAQ (reference sequence). The ends were cut back, 4 bases at V and 3 bases at J, with 14 bases in the middle. In DNA form, the CDR3 reads TGTGCCAGCAGCTCTAGTCGTGATTCGACAGATACGCAGTATTTT. This sequence encodes CASSSSRDSTDTQYF.

V is TRBV27 and J is TRBJ2-7; the match to TRBD2 covers 13 bases. The CDR3 is made up of 17 amino acids. Unmatched junction bases numbered 8, after V lost 6 bases and J lost 0 bases. Germline CDR1 is MNHEY and CDR2 is SMNVEV (reference sequence). This CDR3 is CASSSGLAGADSYEQYF. CDR3 nucleotide sequence: TGTGCCAGCAGCTCTGGACTAGCGGGGGCCGACTCCTACGAGCAGTACTTC.

Many counts were recorded for this clonotype. CDR3: CSAVWTSSFPDTQYF. CDR3 nucleotide sequence: TGCAGTGCCGTATGGACTAGCAGTTTCCCAGATACGCAGTATTTT. The gene calls are TRBV20-1 and TRBJ2-3, with TRBD2 identical over 8 bases. With 6 bases clipped from V and 4 bases from J, the junction kept 12 bases outside the gene matches. Germline V gene lookup returns CDR1 DFQATT and CDR2 SNEGSKA (reference sequence). This CDR3 comprises 15 residues.

To note about this clonotype: An end of the junction does not agree with germline; a read error may underlie this. The rearrangement joins TRBV7-7 to TRBJ2-3; D is unresolved. The CDR3 is 13 amino acids. Germline V CDR1 and CDR2: SSHAT, FNYEAQ (reference sequence). The CDR3 DNA follows: TGTGCTAGCAGCCCCCACCTCACAGATACGCAGTATTTT. Its translation: CASSPHLTDTQYF.

The chain combines TRBV24-1 with TRBJ2-3; no firm D call. V was clipped by 3 bases and J by 0 bases, with 15 bases between them. The CDR3 is 17 amino acids. The V gene's germline CDR1 is KGHDR and CDR2 SFDVKD. Here the CDR3 reads CATSDETRGDSTDTQYF. CDR3 bases: TGTGCCACCAGTGATGAGACGCGCGGAGATAGCACAGATACGCAGTATTTT.

V usage is TRBV3-1 and J usage is TRBJ2-2; D is possibly TRBD1 or TRBD2 (5 bases each). CDR3 length: 15 residues. Trimming cost V 3 bases and J 0 bases, with 8 bases left between them. The germline CDR1 and CDR2 sequences are LGHDT and YNNKEL (reference sequence). Written as DNA, the CDR3 is TGTGCCAGCAGCCATGAGGGGACGAACACCGGGGAGCTGTTTTTT. Amino acid sequence: CASSHEGTNTGELFF.